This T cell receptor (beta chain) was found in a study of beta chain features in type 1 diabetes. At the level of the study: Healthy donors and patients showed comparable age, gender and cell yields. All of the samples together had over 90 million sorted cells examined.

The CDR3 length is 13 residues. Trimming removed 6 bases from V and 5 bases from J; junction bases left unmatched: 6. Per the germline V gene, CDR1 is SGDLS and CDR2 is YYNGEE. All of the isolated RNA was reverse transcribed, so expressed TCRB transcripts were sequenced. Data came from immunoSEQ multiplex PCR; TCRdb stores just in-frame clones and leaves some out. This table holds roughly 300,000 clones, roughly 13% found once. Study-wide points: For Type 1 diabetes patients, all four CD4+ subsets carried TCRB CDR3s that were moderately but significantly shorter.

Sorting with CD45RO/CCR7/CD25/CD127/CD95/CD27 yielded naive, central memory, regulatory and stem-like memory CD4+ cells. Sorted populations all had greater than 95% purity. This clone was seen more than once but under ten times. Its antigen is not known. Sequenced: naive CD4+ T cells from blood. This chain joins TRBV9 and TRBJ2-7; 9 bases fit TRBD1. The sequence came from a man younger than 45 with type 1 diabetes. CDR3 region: CASNVGQGDEQYF. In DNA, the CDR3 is TGTGCCAGCAACGTGGGACAGGGTGACGAGCAGTACTTC.